The 31 T cell receptor beta chains below all came from one sample that was sequenced in a study of Ad26.COV2.S vaccination and SARS-CoV-2 variants. Assay used: immunoSEQ multiplex PCR; TCRdb lists only in-frame clones, some missing. The sample shows over 350,000 clones, roughly nine tenths of them seen only once. Regarding treatment: around 19 received Ad26.COV2.S at low or high dose, single or two shots; about five received placebo; per-sample allocation not given. Sampling was performed 63 days after the first vaccine or placebo injection. Specimen: peripheral blood, collected in a trial of Ad26.COV2.S vaccine versus placebo. The source is a person aged 18-65 years who received the Ad26.COV2.S COVID-19 vaccine or a placebo.

Only a few counts were recorded for this clone. V and J are TRBV4-2 and TRBJ1-2; 11 nucleotides match TRBD1. Germline V CDR1 and CDR2: LGHNA, YNFKEQ. CDR3 length: 15 amino acids. Germline trimming cut 1 base from V and 2 bases from J; bases unmatched to any gene: 0. The CDR3 loop is CASSQGTGGNYGYTF. The CDR3 DNA follows: TGTGCCAGCAGCCAAGGGACAGGGGGCAACTATGGCTACACCTTC.

CDR3: CASSEYGGSYNEQFF. The CDR3 DNA sequence: TGTGCCAGCAGTGAATACGGAGGGTCCTACAATGAGCAGTTCTTC. This rearrangement joins TRBV25-1 to TRBJ2-1, with a weak D call TRBD2 (6 bases). The CDR3 loop spans 15 amino acids. Germline V gives CDR1 MGHDK, CDR2 SYGVNS. V lost 0 bases and J 1 base, leaving 7 bases between the germline ends.

The gene calls are TRBV2 and TRBJ1-2; D is ambiguous. The CDR3 has 13 residues. CDR1 is SNHLY and CDR2 is FYNNEI in the germline V gene. Trimming removed 3 bases at V and 4 bases at J, with 9 bases between. The CDR3 DNA reads as TGTGCCAGCAGTGAGATCCGTTCCTATGGCTACACCTTC. Translated, it gives CASSEIRSYGYTF.

The chain links TRBV5-1 to TRBJ2-6, with D uncertain. The CDR3 loop spans 15 amino acids. The germline V and J ends were trimmed by 2 bases and 2 bases, with 8 bases remaining between them. CDR1 and CDR2 from the germline V gene are SGHRS and YFSETQ. DNA of the CDR3: TGCGCCAGCAGCTTAAGAGCTCCTGGGGCCAACGTCCTGACTTTC. Translated, it gives CASSLRAPGANVLTF.

Here the CDR3 reads CSVVSGDGYTF. In nucleotides, the CDR3 is TGCAGCGTTGTTTCAGGGGATGGCTACACCTTC. The genes are TRBV29-1 and TRBJ1-2, with D possibly matching TRBD1 (6 bases). V lost 4 bases, J lost 6 bases, and 9 bases lay in between. The CDR3 covers 11 residues. The germline V gene encodes CDR1 SQVTM and CDR2 ANQGSEA.

This clone was detected only once. The chain has TRBV5-1 and TRBJ2-7; D is unresolved. The germline V and J ends were trimmed by 0 bases and 1 base, with 14 bases remaining between them. Germline CDR1 is SGHRS and CDR2 is YFSETQ. The CDR3 sequence is 16 residues long. The CDR3: CASSLGDQPISYEQYF. The CDR3 bases are TGCGCCAGCAGCTTGGGAGATCAACCTATTTCCTACGAGCAGTACTTC.

The count of this clone is one. The rearrangement joins TRBV15 to TRBJ2-4; D might be TRBD1 or TRBD2, each matching 6 bases. This CDR3 has 15 amino acids. Trimming left V 0 bases short and J 6 bases short, with 12 bases between. Germline-derived CDR1 and CDR2 are LNHNV and YYDKDF (reference sequence). Written as DNA, the CDR3 is TGTGCCACCAGCAGAGATCAACGGGGGCGAAACATTCAGTACTTC. This encodes CATSRDQRGRNIQYF.

The rearrangement joins TRBV2 to TRBJ2-5; D not certain. The CDR3 covers 15 residues. CDR1 and CDR2 (germline): SNHLY, FYNNEI. Deletions cut 4 bases from V and 1 base from J, with 13 bases between. Here the CDR3 reads CASSARRAPQETQYF. Here the CDR3 DNA reads TGTGCCAGCAGTGCCCGGAGAGCCCCCCAAGAGACCCAGTACTTC.

The chain couples TRBV7-2 to TRBJ2-7; D is perhaps TRBD2 (5 bases). The CDR3 is 14 amino acids. The germline V gene has CDR1 SGHTA and CDR2 FQGNSA. Between the trimmed V and J ends, which lost 3 bases and 2 bases, there was a span of 11 bases. The CDR3 loop is CASSFSPGTYEQYF. The CDR3 nucleotides read TGTGCCAGCAGCTTTTCTCCGGGAACCTACGAGCAGTACTTC.

V is TRBV30 and J is TRBJ1-5; the D gene is possibly TRBD1 (5 bases). Per the germline V gene, CDR1 is GTSNPN and CDR2 is SVGIG (reference sequence). Trimming cost V 3 bases and J 5 bases, with 17 bases left between them. This CDR3 spans 15 amino acids. As DNA, the CDR3 is TGTGCCTGGAGGAACCAGGGACTTCGCGATCAGCCCCAGCATTTT. This encodes CAWRNQGLRDQPQHF.

On this clone itself: Other DNA sequences in this sample translate to the same CDR3. The V call is TRBV3-1 (or the pseudogene TRBV3-2), the J call TRBJ1-1, with D unclear. The CDR3 consists of 13 residues. In germline, CDR1 is LGHDT, CDR2 YNNKEL (reference sequence). V was pared by 0 bases and J by 5 bases, with 7 bases between. This chain's CDR3 is CASSQEGRTEAFF. The CDR3 bases are TGTGCCAGCAGCCAAGAGGGGAGGACTGAAGCTTTCTTT.

This clone was recorded only once. J is TRBJ1-2 and V is TRBV6-2 or TRBV6-3; D unresolved. This CDR3 contains 13 residues. The germline V gene encodes CDR1 MNHEY and CDR2 SVGEGT. V lost 2 bases to trimming and J lost 6 bases, with 10 bases between them. CDR3: CASSYRERNGYTF. CDR3 nucleotide sequence: TGTGCCAGCAGTTACCGGGAAAGAAATGGCTACACCTTC.

This CDR3 reads CASSPGRLLGWRQYF. CDR3 coding DNA: TGTGCCAGCAGCCCCGGTAGGCTCCTCGGGTGGCGGCAGTACTTC. The chain links TRBV5-6 to TRBJ2-7; D ambiguous. The V gene lost 4 bases and the J gene lost 9 bases, with 23 bases spanning the gap. The CDR3 has 15 amino acids. Germline V gene lookup returns CDR1 SGHDT and CDR2 YYEEEE.

This sequence joins TRBV6-5 and TRBJ2-4; 7 bases map to TRBD1. This CDR3 region has 15 residues. CDR1 MNHEY and CDR2 SVGAGI come from the germline V gene. The V gene end was trimmed by 4 bases and the J gene end by 0 bases; junction bases not matched to a gene: 3. The chain's CDR3 is CASSSDRVAKNIQYF. CDR3 nucleotide sequence: TGTGCCAGCAGTTCTGACAGGGTAGCCAAAAACATTCAGTACTTC.

J is TRBJ2-7 and V is TRBV7-2, with D perhaps matching TRBD1 or TRBD2 (5 bases each). Germline lookup yields CDR1 SGHTA and CDR2 FQGNSA. V dropped 1 base and J dropped 4 bases, with 23 bases sitting between them. This CDR3 comprises 18 residues. The DNA for the CDR3 is TGTGCCAGCAGCTTAGGTCCGGGACGAACCCCAACCCTTTACGAGCAGTACTTC. Protein sequence: CASSLGPGRTPTLYEQYF.

This clone appeared once. In nucleotides, the CDR3 is TGTGCCAGCAGCGTAGGGCTAGCGGGGGGTGGTGAGCAGTTCTTC. Residues: CASSVGLAGGGEQFF. This sequence joins TRBV9 and TRBJ2-1; 11 positions agree with TRBD2. CDR3 length: 15 residues. The germline gives CDR1 SGDLS, CDR2 YYNGEE. Trimming at V came to 0 bases and at J to 9 bases, leaving 5 bases not matched to a gene. The full variable domain, rest sourced from reference TRBV9 and TRBJ2-1, is DSGVTQTPKHLITATGQRVTLRCSPRSGDLSVYWYQQSLDQGLQFLIQYYNGEERAKGNILERFSAQQFPDLHSELNLSSLELGDSALYFCASSVGLAGGGEQFFGPGTRLTVL.

The CDR3 DNA reads TGTGCCTGGAGCCAAAGGGGAGACGGGACAGGGGGCCTACAGGTCTACGAGCAGTACTTC. This codes for CAWSQRGDGTGGLQVYEQYF. The chain is built from TRBV30 and TRBJ2-7, with 12 bases fitting TRBD1. Germline CDR1 is GTSNPN and CDR2 is SVGIG (reference sequence). This CDR3 is built from 20 residues. The V segment lost 3 bases and the J segment 3 bases; nucleotides outside the gene matches: 21.

The gene calls are TRBV11-2 and TRBJ1-6, with TRBD1 matching over 7 bases. V lost 10 bases to trimming and J lost 7 bases; unmatched junction nucleotides: 7. The CDR3 has 13 amino acids. CDR1 is SGHAT and CDR2 is FQNNGV in the germline V gene. CDR3 bases: TGTGCCACACAGGGGCGGTTGAATTCACCCCTCCACTTT. Encoded protein: CATQGRLNSPLHF.

This chain connects TRBV6-5 to TRBJ2-7; 8 nucleotides align to TRBD1. Trimming removed 6 bases from V and 5 bases from J; junction bases left unmatched: 12. Germline CDR1 is MNHEY and CDR2 is SVGAGI. The CDR3 has 15 residues. Here the CDR3 DNA reads TGTGCCAGCAGAAAGGCTCAGGGGGCCGAAAACGAGCAGTACTTC. It specifies CASRKAQGAENEQYF.

The genes are TRBV3-1 (or the pseudogene TRBV3-2) and TRBJ1-5; D is uncertain. Germline V gives CDR1 LGHDT, CDR2 YNNKEL (reference sequence). V lost 1 base to trimming and J lost 1 base, with 14 bases between them. The CDR3 totals 17 residues. The CDR3 spells CASSQGSGSASNQPQHF. The CDR3 coding sequence is TGTGCCAGCAGCCAAGGTTCGGGGTCCGCGAGCAATCAGCCCCAGCATTTT.

The chain employs TRBV19 and TRBJ1-4, with a tentative D call TRBD1 (5 bases). The CDR3 covers 16 residues. CDR1 LNHDA and CDR2 SQIVND come from the germline V gene (reference sequence). With 7 bases removed from V and 0 bases from J, the gap between germline ends came to 15 bases. CDR3 protein: CASISGRQTTNEKLFF. CDR3 in DNA: TGTGCCAGTATATCGGGACGCCAAACAACTAATGAAAAACTGTTTTTT.

This chain joins TRBV2 and TRBJ1-2; no clear D gene. Germline V gives CDR1 SNHLY, CDR2 FYNNEI. CDR3 length: 13 residues. The germline V and J ends were trimmed by 7 bases and 7 bases, with 16 bases remaining between them. CDR3 loop: CASTVRPSSGYTF. CDR3 coding DNA: TGTGCCAGCACGGTCAGGCCTTCAAGTGGCTACACCTTC.

This chain connects TRBV4-3 to TRBJ1-1; TRBD1 matches at 8 bases. Trimming took 1 base from V and 4 from J; bases not matched to a gene: 8. Germline CDR1 LGHNA, CDR2 YSLEER. The CDR3 is 16 residues long. CDR3 protein: CASSQVGQGAITEAFF. The CDR3 nucleotides are TGCGCCAGCAGCCAAGTCGGTCAGGGGGCGATCACTGAAGCTTTCTTT.

The J gene is TRBJ1-4, the V gene TRBV6-1, with D possibly TRBD1 on 6 matching bases. Germline V gives CDR1 MNHNS, CDR2 SASEGT. This CDR3 is 15 amino acids long. V lost 2 bases, J lost 7 bases, and 14 bases lay in between. The CDR3 DNA sequence: TGTGCCAGCAGTGAACCGGACAGCAAACTTGAAAAACTGTTTTTT. Protein: CASSEPDSKLEKLFF.

The chain links TRBV4-1 to TRBJ2-1; the match to TRBD2 covers 7 bases. The germline V gene encodes CDR1 MGHRA and CDR2 YSYEKL. The trim removed 0 bases at V and 4 bases at J, leaving 12 bases unmatched. The CDR3 sequence is 18 residues long. The CDR3 here is CASSQDLGKASGYNEQFF. The CDR3 coding sequence is TGCGCCAGCAGCCAAGATCTCGGGAAGGCTAGCGGATACAATGAGCAGTTCTTC.

This rearrangement joins TRBV11-1 to TRBJ2-5, with D possibly matching TRBD2 (5 bases). With 1 base removed from V and 1 base from J, the gap between germline ends came to 10 bases. From germline, CDR1 is SGHAT and CDR2 FQDESV (reference sequence). The CDR3 length is 15 residues. The CDR3 loop is CASSLVIRGQETQYF. CDR3 nucleotide sequence: TGTGCCAGCAGCTTAGTGATCCGGGGCCAAGAGACCCAGTACTTC.

This chain joins TRBV19 and TRBJ1-2, with D tentatively TRBD1 (6 bases). CDR1 LNHDA and CDR2 SQIVND come from the germline V gene (reference sequence). The V and J ends lost 5 bases and 4 bases respectively, with 23 bases between them. This CDR3 comprises 17 residues. CDR3 in amino acids: CASSPPLQGIRLYGYTF. In DNA, the CDR3 is TGTGCCAGTAGTCCACCTCTACAGGGAATTCGCCTCTATGGCTACACCTTC.

V gene TRBV7-9 combines with J gene TRBJ2-7; D gene uncertain. This CDR3 spans 13 amino acids. Germline CDR1 reads SEHNR; CDR2 reads FQNEAQ (reference sequence). The germline V and J ends were trimmed by 5 bases and 5 bases, with 13 bases remaining between them. CDR3 sequence reads: CASSEPGHNEQYF. The CDR3 nucleotides are TGTGCCAGCAGCGAACCCGGTCACAACGAGCAGTACTTC.

The chain carries TRBV18 and TRBJ1-6; possibly TRBD1 for D (5 bases). Germline CDR1 is KGHSH and CDR2 is LQKENI. CDR3 size: 15 residues. Trimming removed 1 base at V and 7 bases at J, with 11 bases between. For the CDR3, the DNA is TGTGCCAGCTCACCACTGGCGGGGGTGAATTCACCCCTCCACTTT. Protein: CASSPLAGVNSPLHF.

In the case of this clone: Within the sample, other DNA sequences also encode this same CDR3. This chain connects TRBV9 to TRBJ1-1; no reliable D call. From germline, CDR1 is SGDLS and CDR2 YYNGEE. Trimming left V 2 bases short and J 5 bases short, with 7 bases between. The CDR3 has 12 residues. Here the CDR3 reads CASSVGGTEAFF. CDR3 DNA: TGTGCCAGCAGCGTGGGAGGAACTGAAGCTTTCTTT.

This clone was counted once. The rearrangement links TRBV27 to TRBJ2-2, with D possibly matching TRBD1 (5 bases). The V end lost 6 bases, the J end lost 3 bases, and 11 bases lay between the germline ends. The CDR3 consists of 14 residues. The germline CDR1 and CDR2 sequences are MNHEY and SMNVEV (reference sequence). CDR3 protein: CASRPLGDTGELFF. The DNA of the CDR3 is TGTGCCAGCAGGCCTCTAGGGGACACCGGGGAGCTGTTTTTT.